This TCR beta chain was recovered during a study of blood T cell repertoires in COVID-19. Study-wide context: Specimens from acute and convalescent COVID-19 originated in the United States, Italy and Spain. PBMCs, B-cell-depleted T cells, or T cells were the source of the cDNA or gDNA that made up the material.

Method: immunoSEQ multiplex PCR; TCRdb's copy keeps in-frame clones and lacks some. The sample gives about 90,000 clones, roughly 79% of which show up once; roughly a tenth is in the top ten. The CDR3 has 15 amino acids. Germline V gives CDR1 KGHSH, CDR2 LQKENI. Trimming left V 3 bases short and J 8 bases short, with 17 bases between. Sequencing input: peripheral blood. The sequence came from a woman aged 80 or over with acute or convalescent COVID-19. The chain is built from TRBV18 and TRBJ1-3, with a weak D call TRBD1 (6 bases). CDR3 coding DNA: TGTGCCAGCTCACCTTCCTCCAGGGGTTCATACACCATATATTTT. Protein product: CASSPSSRGSYTIYF.